This TCR beta chain was found in a study of blood T cell repertoires in COVID-19. Study overall: T cells, B-cell-depleted T cells, or PBMCs provided the cDNA or gDNA that served as material.

Assay: immunoSEQ multiplex PCR; the TCRdb copy retains only in-frame clones and omits some. The sample gives about 90,000 clones, about 86% of which show up once; about 6.3% is in the top ten. Germline V gene lookup returns CDR1 SQVTM and CDR2 ANQGSEA. Deletions cut 0 bases from V and 8 bases from J, with 4 bases between. CDR3 length equals 10 residues. This chain connects TRBV29-1 to TRBJ1-2; no reliable D call. The material sequenced was peripheral blood. This receptor was obtained from a man in his sixties with acute or convalescent COVID-19. In DNA, the CDR3 is TGCAGCGTTGAAGAAAGCGGCTACACCTTC. Protein sequence: CSVEESGYTF.